The 5 T cell receptor beta chains given below trace back to one sample, sequenced in a study of OX40 agonist ivuxolimab in advanced cancers. Libraries were built with the immunoSEQ multiplex PCR assay. Drawn from immuneACCESS, this table holds only the in-frame rearrangements with V and J called that TCRdb kept. Clones are partly lost; checked studies trace under half to an unresolved V gene and leave the rest unexplained. The sample records 40,000 or so clones, roughly 82% of which are singletons. The ten largest clones add up to roughly 7.1% of the sample. The material sequenced was CD4+ or CD8+ T cells sorted from blood, taken in a trial of the OX40 agonist ivuxolimab. The receptors here all came from an adult with an advanced solid tumor such as melanoma, head and neck, liver or kidney cancer.

The chain combines TRBV5-1 with TRBJ2-2, with D maybe TRBD1 (7 bases). The CDR3 spans 17 residues. Per the germline V gene, CDR1 is SGHRS and CDR2 is YFSETQ. V dropped 0 bases and J dropped 2 bases, with 14 bases sitting between them. CDR3 amino acids: CASSLVPGGTNTGELFF. The CDR3 region has the DNA TGCGCCAGCAGCTTGGTACCAGGGGGGACCAACACCGGGGAGCTGTTTTTT.

V usage is TRBV30 and J usage is TRBJ2-7; 8 bases align to TRBD1. This CDR3 is built from 15 residues. Germline assignment: CDR1 GTSNPN and CDR2 SVGIG (reference sequence). The ends lost 1 base at V and 1 base at J; junction bases unmatched: 6. The CDR3 here is CAWSDRTGSSYEQYF. For the CDR3, the DNA is TGTGCCTGGAGTGACAGGACAGGGTCATCCTACGAGCAGTACTTC.

The rearrangement links TRBV10-3 to TRBJ1-5; a weak D match, TRBD1 (5 bases). Trimming removed 4 bases at V and 5 bases at J, with 12 bases between. The CDR3 spans 14 residues. CDR1 ENHRY and CDR2 SYGVKD come from the germline V gene. CDR3 DNA: TGTGCCATCAGTGGGGGGTTCGAAGATCAGCCCCAGCATTTT. It specifies CAISGGFEDQPQHF.

The chain is built from TRBV10-1 and TRBJ2-3; 9 bases fit TRBD2. Trimming at V came to 3 bases and at J to 5 bases, leaving 6 bases not matched to a gene. The CDR3 contains 15 residues. The germline gives CDR1 WNHNN, CDR2 SYGVQD (reference sequence). The CDR3 protein is CASSDIAGDEDTQYF. CDR3 nucleotides: TGCGCCAGCAGTGATATAGCGGGAGATGAAGATACGCAGTATTTT.

The gene calls are TRBV5-6 and TRBJ2-3; D gene ambiguous. V lost 0 bases to trimming and J lost 0 bases, with 11 bases between them. The length of the CDR3 is 16 residues. CDR1 is SGHDT and CDR2 is YYEEEE in the germline V gene. CDR3 DNA: TGTGCCAGCAGCTTGGTGGGCGATTCTAGCACAGATACGCAGTATTTT. This sequence encodes CASSLVGDSSTDTQYF.